The following is a T cell receptor beta chain sequence with its context. CDR1 is SGHVS and CDR2 is FQNEAQ in the germline V gene. V gave up 5 bases and J gave up 8 bases, with 15 bases separating them. The CDR3 extends over 13 amino acids. These data belong to a study of blood T cell repertoires in COVID-19. Study-level background: The United States, Italy and Spain provided the acute and convalescent COVID-19 samples.

In the original analysis: Scientists estimated how many nucleated cells there were by amplifying reference gene primers. Repertoires were generated with immunoSEQ multiplex PCR, while TCRdb's copy carries only in-frame clones and drops some. D and trimming were read from the DNA, whereas the V and J calls and clone size are those reported in that table. The sample carries about 210,000 clones, 70% to 85% recorded once. The V and J genes are TRBV7-8 and TRBJ1-2; D is ambiguous. The receptor was derived from a man between 35 and 55 years old who had recovered from COVID-19. The sequenced sample consisted of peripheral blood. The CDR3 bases are TGTGCCAGCAGCCTCCGGTCCGGGAAGGGCTACACCTTC. Its translation is CASSLRSGKGYTF. Variable domain in full (rest from reference TRBV7-8 and TRBJ1-2): GAGVSQSPRYKVAKRGQDVALRCDPISGHVSLFWYQQALGQGPEFLTYFQNEAQLDKSGLPSDRFFAERPEGSVSTLKIQRTQQEDSAVYLCASSLRSGKGYTFGSGTRLTVV.